The 32 T cell receptor beta chains presented below share a single source sample, sequenced in a study of CD8+CD57+ T cells in acquired aplastic anemia. All sequencing subjects had displayed CD8+CD57+ cell expansion on flow cytometry. CDR3 and TCR beta VDJ profiling relied on a genomic DNA template. TCRdb called the reads again in MiXCR, with one record for every CDR3 protein. The data show approximately 150,000 distinct CDR3 sequences, roughly 48% seen once. Material: sorted CD4+, CD8+, or CD8+CD57+ T cells (not recorded which) from PBMCs. These receptors came from a human donor with aplastic anemia.

This clonotype was detected ten times or more. V and J are TRBV12-3 or TRBV12-4 and TRBJ1-1, with unresolved D. The CDR3 length is 14 residues. V was cut by 10 bases and J by 0 bases, with 15 bases left in between. CDR3 loop: CAIMPNTLNTEAFF. DNA of the CDR3: TGTGCCATCATGCCTAACACTCTGAACACTGAAGCTTTCTTT.

This sequence joins TRBV7-3 and TRBJ2-1; TRBD2 aligns across 12 bases. V lost 5 bases, J lost 6 bases, and 5 bases stayed unmatched. The CDR3 extends over 15 amino acids. Germline-derived CDR1 and CDR2 are SGHTA and FQGTGA. CDR3 protein: CASSLGLAGTNEQFF. The CDR3 region has the DNA TGTGCCAGCAGCCTCGGACTAGCGGGGACCAATGAGCAGTTCTTC.

The gene calls are TRBV2 and TRBJ2-7; 7 bases are a match to TRBD1. The germline V gene has CDR1 SNHLY and CDR2 FYNNEI. Trimming removed 8 bases from V and 2 bases from J; junction bases left unmatched: 15. CDR3 length equals 16 residues. CDR3 in amino acids: CASSRKRDSLTYEQYF. Here the CDR3 DNA reads TGTGCCAGCTCACGTAAGAGGGACAGCCTAACCTACGAGCAGTACTTC.

CDR3 region: CASSVSVMGEQYF. The CDR3 DNA is TGTGCCAGCAGCGTATCAGTGATGGGCGAGCAGTACTTC. The chain carries TRBV9 and TRBJ2-7, with no clear D. Germline V gene lookup returns CDR1 SGDLS and CDR2 YYNGEE. The CDR3 runs to 13 residues. The V end lost 1 base, the J end lost 6 bases, and 11 bases lay between the germline ends.

The chain couples TRBV28 to TRBJ2-5, with 7 nucleotides matching TRBD2. This CDR3 is built from 13 residues. Trimming removed 6 bases from V and 5 bases from J; junction bases left unmatched: 6. The germline gives CDR1 MDHEN, CDR2 SYDVKM. This CDR3 reads CASRGLVWETQYF. As DNA, the CDR3 is TGTGCCAGCAGAGGACTAGTATGGGAGACCCAGTACTTC. The whole variable domain, filled in from reference TRBV28 and TRBJ2-5, reads DVKVTQSSRYLVKRTGEKVFLECVQDMDHENMFWYRQDPGLGLRLIYFSYDVKMKEKGDIPEGYSVSREKKERFSLILESASTNQTSMYLCASRGLVWETQYFGPGTRLLVL.

This sequence joins TRBV9 and TRBJ2-7, with TRBD2 matching 16 bases. CDR3 length: 19 amino acids. CDR1 is SGDLS, CDR2 YYNGEE, per germline. V was clipped by 3 bases and J by 1 base; unmatched bases: 10. In DNA, the CDR3 is TGTGCCAGCAGCGGTTCAGTTCCGGGACTAGCGGGGGGGTCCTACGAGCAGTACTTC. Its protein is CASSGSVPGLAGGSYEQYF.

This clonotype was seen many times. The CDR3 nucleotides read TGTGCCAGCAGCGTAGACCTCCGACAGGGGATTGGCTATGGCTACACCTTC. Residues: CASSVDLRQGIGYGYTF. The genes are TRBV9 and TRBJ1-2, with 8 bases that match TRBD1. Looked up from germline, CDR1 is SGDLS and CDR2 is YYNGEE. The CDR3 totals 17 residues. V was clipped by 0 bases and J by 4 bases; unmatched bases: 11.

The J gene is TRBJ1-2, the V gene TRBV7-8; TRBD1 might be the D (6 bases). From germline, CDR1 is SGHVS and CDR2 FQNEAQ. This CDR3 has 11 amino acids. Deletions cut 7 bases from V and 7 bases from J, with 10 bases between. The CDR3 DNA reads TGTGCCAGCACCGGGGGCTTTGGCTACACCTTC. Its translation is CASTGGFGYTF. Using reference TRBV7-8 and TRBJ1-2 for the parts outside the CDR3, the full variable domain is GAGVSQSPRYKVAKRGQDVALRCDPISGHVSLFWYQQALGQGPEFLTYFQNEAQLDKSGLPSDRFFAERPEGSVSTLKIQRTQQEDSAVYLCASTGGFGYTFGSGTRLTVV.

This rearrangement joins TRBV24-1 to TRBJ2-4; 8 bases align to TRBD2. V lost 9 bases, J lost 7 bases, and 7 bases stayed unmatched. The CDR3 is 13 residues long. CDR1 is KGHDR, CDR2 SFDVKD, per germline. The CDR3 loop reads CATGPTGGNIQYF. CDR3 nucleotides: TGTGCCACCGGTCCAACGGGGGGGAACATTCAGTACTTC.

This chain links TRBV7-9 with TRBJ2-5; D perhaps matches TRBD1 (6 bases). Germline V lookup: CDR1 SEHNR, CDR2 FQNEAQ (reference sequence). The V and J ends lost 5 bases and 5 bases respectively, with 12 bases between them. This CDR3 has 13 residues. The CDR3 bases are TGTGCCAGCAGCCCAACTAGGGGGGAGACCCAGTACTTC. Residues: CASSPTRGETQYF.

This clonotype was seen at least ten times. The chain recombines TRBV19 with TRBJ1-2, with 12 nucleotides matching TRBD1. CDR1 and CDR2 (germline): LNHDA, SQIVND (reference sequence). J gave up 4 bases and V 7 bases, and 4 bases lay outside the gene matches. The CDR3 sequence is 14 residues long. The CDR3, as DNA: TGTGCCAGTATGGGACAGGGGGCTGTCTATGGCTACACCTTC. It encodes CASMGQGAVYGYTF.

This chain connects TRBV25-1 to TRBJ2-1, with 7 bases that match TRBD1. CDR3 size: 16 residues. Germline assignment: CDR1 MGHDK and CDR2 SYGVNS. V gave up 8 bases and J gave up 0 bases; unmatched junction bases: 10. The CDR3 loop reads CASSPPGQSSYNEQFF. The CDR3, as DNA: TGTGCCAGCTCACCACCGGGACAGAGCTCCTACAATGAGCAGTTCTTC.

The V and J genes are TRBV29-1 and TRBJ2-1; tentatively, D is TRBD2 (5 bases). V was shortened by 6 bases and J by 6 bases, with 18 bases between the two germline ends. Germline-derived CDR1 and CDR2 are SQVTM and ANQGSEA. The CDR3 extends over 14 amino acids. The CDR3 sequence is CSVTGVSAVNEQFF. In DNA, the CDR3 is TGCAGCGTGACCGGGGTCTCCGCGGTCAATGAGCAGTTCTTC.

The table lists this clonotype with many counts. V usage is TRBV7-2 and J usage is TRBJ1-1, with a tentative D call TRBD1 (6 bases). Looked up from germline, CDR1 is SGHTA and CDR2 is FQGNSA. CDR3 length: 15 amino acids. The V and J ends lost 5 bases and 6 bases respectively, with 19 bases between them. The DNA of the CDR3 is TGTGCCAGCAGCCCCCAGAATACAGGGAGGGCTGAAGCTTTCTTT. Translation: CASSPQNTGRAEAFF.

This clonotype was found many times. The V gene is TRBV11-2, the J gene TRBJ1-4; the match to TRBD1 covers 10 bases. The ends lost 5 bases at V and 5 bases at J; junction bases unmatched: 2. This CDR3 contains 14 residues. The V gene's germline CDR1 is SGHAT and CDR2 FQNNGV. In nucleotides, the CDR3 is TGTGCCAGCAGCCGGACAGGGGGGAATGAAAAACTGTTTTTT. Translation: CASSRTGGNEKLFF.

The chain has TRBV5-1 and TRBJ1-4; tentative D call: TRBD1 (6 bases). The CDR3 extends over 15 amino acids. Trimming pared 2 bases from V and 4 bases from J, leaving 12 bases between. Per the germline V gene, CDR1 is SGHRS and CDR2 is YFSETQ. CDR3 nucleotide sequence: TGCGCCAGCAGCTTTATGGGGGGCCTTAATGAAAAACTGTTTTTT. Translating it yields CASSFMGGLNEKLFF.

The chain has TRBV6-1 and TRBJ2-1; 12 bases align to TRBD2. Per germline, CDR1 MNHNS and CDR2 SASEGT. The V and J ends lost 5 bases and 7 bases, in that order; junction bases with no gene match: 6. This CDR3 spans 15 amino acids. The CDR3 DNA follows: TGTGCCAGCAGTCCTCGACTAGCGGGGGATAATGAGCAGTTCTTC. Its translation: CASSPRLAGDNEQFF.

V is TRBV7-2 and J is TRBJ2-7, with D possibly being TRBD2 (6 bases). Germline V CDR1 and CDR2: SGHTA, FQGNSA. Trimming cost V 5 bases and J 6 bases, with 17 bases left between them. The CDR3 contains 14 residues. This CDR3 reads CASSQGLPPGEQYF. The CDR3 DNA follows: TGTGCCAGCAGCCAGGGACTCCCGCCGGGCGAGCAGTACTTC.

This clonotype occurred many times. The V call is TRBV9, the J call TRBJ1-2; 7 bases align to TRBD1. The CDR3 sequence is 14 residues long. J gave up 4 bases and V 4 bases, and 7 bases lay outside the gene matches. Germline-derived CDR1 and CDR2 are SGDLS and YYNGEE. The DNA of the CDR3 is TGTGCCAGCAGCATCTCCCGGGACAGCTATGGCTACACCTTC. Translating gives CASSISRDSYGYTF. Full variable domain (missing parts from reference TRBV9 and TRBJ1-2): DSGVTQTPKHLITATGQRVTLRCSPRSGDLSVYWYQQSLDQGLQFLIQYYNGEERAKGNILERFSAQQFPDLHSELNLSSLELGDSALYFCASSISRDSYGYTFGSGTRLTVV.

The gene calls are TRBV5-1 and TRBJ1-1; maybe TRBD1 (6 bases). Germline V gives CDR1 SGHRS, CDR2 YFSETQ. The CDR3 extends over 13 amino acids. V lost 1 base to trimming and J lost 8 bases, with 12 bases between them. The DNA for the CDR3 is TGCGCCAGCAGCTTGCGCGGGGGCCGGGAAGCTTTCTTT. Its translation: CASSLRGGREAFF.

This clonotype was seen repeatedly, ten times or more. The chain links TRBV29-1 to TRBJ2-7, with D perhaps TRBD1 or TRBD2 (6 bases each). The germline V and J ends were trimmed by 4 bases and 2 bases, with 15 bases remaining between them. This CDR3 spans 14 amino acids. In germline, CDR1 is SQVTM, CDR2 ANQGSEA. The CDR3, as DNA: TGCAGCGTTGGGGGGGCAGGAGCTCCCTACGAGCAGTACTTC. Amino acid sequence: CSVGGAGAPYEQYF.

This clonotype was seen at least ten times. The rearrangement links TRBV24-1 to TRBJ2-2, with D uncertain. CDR3 size: 14 residues. V was shortened by 1 base and J by 6 bases, with 8 bases between the two germline ends. Germline CDR1 and CDR2: KGHDR and SFDVKD. CDR3 nucleotide sequence: TGTGCCACCAGTGATTTATCCAGACCCGGGGAGCTGTTTTTT. It specifies CATSDLSRPGELFF.

J is TRBJ2-1 and V is TRBV18, with 10 bases aligning to TRBD1. CDR3 length: 12 amino acids. Germline V gene lookup returns CDR1 KGHSH and CDR2 LQKENI. The V and J ends lost 3 bases and 15 bases, in that order; junction bases with no gene match: 5. CDR3 bases: TGTGCCAGCTCACCGAGCGGGACAGGGGTGTTCTTC. Its protein product is CASSPSGTGVFF.

V gene TRBV15 combines with J gene TRBJ2-7; possibly TRBD1 or TRBD2 for D (6 bases each). Germline assignment: CDR1 LNHNV and CDR2 YYDKDF (reference sequence). V shed 0 bases and J shed 3 bases, with 15 bases lying between them. The CDR3 totals 16 residues. The chain's CDR3 is CATSRDWGARRYEQYF. In nucleotides, the CDR3 is TGTGCCACCAGCAGAGACTGGGGGGCGAGGCGCTACGAGCAGTACTTC.

In this sample, this clonotype turned up a few times. The chain carries TRBV6-1 and TRBJ1-5, with D uncertain. Germline CDR1 is MNHNS and CDR2 is SASEGT. This CDR3 region has 13 residues. Trimming cost V 8 bases and J 0 bases, with 8 bases left between them. CDR3 in amino acids: CASVESSNQPQHF. CDR3 DNA: TGTGCCAGCGTAGAATCTAGCAATCAGCCCCAGCATTTT.

In this sample, this clonotype turned up a few times. The J gene is TRBJ2-1, the V gene TRBV2; 10 nucleotides line up with TRBD2. The V gene end was trimmed by 6 bases and the J gene end by 9 bases; junction bases not matched to a gene: 14. CDR1 SNHLY and CDR2 FYNNEI come from the germline V gene. The CDR3 sequence is 16 residues long. The CDR3 region is CASSYRSGRDGVEQFF. The CDR3 bases are TGTGCCAGCAGCTACCGAAGCGGGAGGGATGGGGTTGAGCAGTTCTTC.

This chain uses TRBV19 with TRBJ1-4; weak D call: TRBD1 (5 bases). The germline V and J ends were trimmed by 7 bases and 4 bases, with 7 bases remaining between them. This CDR3 spans 12 amino acids. The germline CDR1 and CDR2 sequences are LNHDA and SQIVND (reference sequence). The CDR3 here is CASTGLNEKLFF. CDR3 sequence (DNA): TGTGCCAGTACGGGGCTTAATGAAAAACTGTTTTTT.

About this clonotype: This clone may be a read error of a much larger clone one base away. This chain links TRBV12-3 or TRBV12-4 with TRBJ2-7; the D call may be TRBD1 or TRBD2 (5 bases each). CDR3 length equals 15 residues. V dropped 7 bases and J dropped 3 bases, with 19 bases sitting between them. CDR3 bases: TGTGCCAGCACCAAGACTCCGGGACGGCTCTACGAGCAGTACTTC. Amino acid sequence: CASTKTPGRLYEQYF.

In this sample, this clonotype turned up many times. The chain couples TRBV7-2 to TRBJ1-5; D might be TRBD1 (5 bases). The CDR3 runs to 15 residues. V lost 5 bases and J 7 bases, leaving 18 bases between the germline ends. Germline loops: CDR1 SGHTA, CDR2 FQGNSA. The CDR3, as DNA: TGTGCCAGCAGCATCCGGGTGGGGGAGGGGCAGCCCCAGCATTTT. Its translation: CASSIRVGEGQPQHF.

This chain connects TRBV15 to TRBJ1-3; D is undetermined. Trimming took off 3 bases at V and 10 bases at J, with 10 bases between the two ends. Germline CDR1 reads LNHNV; CDR2 reads YYDKDF (reference sequence). The CDR3 extends over 12 amino acids. The CDR3 region is CATSSGLGTIYF. The CDR3 coding sequence is TGTGCCACCAGCAGTGGCTTAGGGACCATATATTTT.

The J gene is TRBJ1-1, the V gene TRBV29-1, with D hard to call. CDR1 and CDR2 (germline): SQVTM, ANQGSEA. This CDR3 contains 14 residues. V was trimmed by 4 bases and J by 1 base, leaving 13 bases between them. The CDR3 here is CSVGLQAQNTEAFF. The CDR3 DNA reads as TGCAGCGTTGGGCTCCAGGCCCAGAACACTGAAGCTTTCTTT.

The chain employs TRBV29-1 and TRBJ1-2, with D possibly TRBD1 on 6 matching bases. The germline V gene encodes CDR1 SQVTM and CDR2 ANQGSEA. Trimming cost V 7 bases and J 3 bases, with 15 bases left between them. The CDR3 contains 13 residues. DNA of the CDR3: TGCAGCGGATCGGCGGGGGGCGACTATGGCTACACCTTC. Amino acids: CSGSAGGDYGYTF.